This T cell receptor beta chain was recorded in a study of memory CD4+ T cells and cytomegalovirus serostatus. Profiled with immunoSEQ multiplex PCR; TCRdb holds only in-frame clones, not every one. The sample includes tens of thousands of clones, under 90% of them seen just once. This CDR3 has 15 residues. The V gene's germline CDR1 is LNHDA and CDR2 SQIVND (reference sequence). V gave up 10 bases and J gave up 1 base, with 20 bases separating them. Single viable CD3+CD4+CD8-CD45RO+ cells were sorted as the memory CD4+ T cells. The sample was memory CD4+ T cells from blood. This clonotype was sampled from an adult in good health and CMV-seronegative. Some clones in this sample may be carry-over from other donors' samples. V usage is TRBV19 and J usage is TRBJ2-7; D gene uncertain. This CDR3 reads CATNPRGGRSYEQYF. CDR3 nucleotides: TGTGCCACCAACCCGAGAGGCGGTAGGTCCTACGAGCAGTACTTC.